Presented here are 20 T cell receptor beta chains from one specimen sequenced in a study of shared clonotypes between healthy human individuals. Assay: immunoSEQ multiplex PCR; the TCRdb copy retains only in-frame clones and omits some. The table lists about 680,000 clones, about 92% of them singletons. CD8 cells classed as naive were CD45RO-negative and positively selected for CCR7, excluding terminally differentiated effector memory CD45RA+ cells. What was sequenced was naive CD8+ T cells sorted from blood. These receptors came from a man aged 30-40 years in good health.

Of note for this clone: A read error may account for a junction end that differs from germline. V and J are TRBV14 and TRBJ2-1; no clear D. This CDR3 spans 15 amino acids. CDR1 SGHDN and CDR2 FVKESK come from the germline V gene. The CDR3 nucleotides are TGTGCCAGCAGCCTGACCCCCAGCTCCAACAATGAGCAGTTCTTC. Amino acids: CASSLTPSSNNEQFF.

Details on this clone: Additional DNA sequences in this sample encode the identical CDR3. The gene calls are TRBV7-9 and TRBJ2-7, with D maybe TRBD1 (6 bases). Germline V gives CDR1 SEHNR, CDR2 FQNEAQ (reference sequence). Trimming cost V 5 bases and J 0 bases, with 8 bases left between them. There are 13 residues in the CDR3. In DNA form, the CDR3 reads TGTGCCAGCAGCCGGGACACCTCCTACGAGCAGTACTTC. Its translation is CASSRDTSYEQYF.

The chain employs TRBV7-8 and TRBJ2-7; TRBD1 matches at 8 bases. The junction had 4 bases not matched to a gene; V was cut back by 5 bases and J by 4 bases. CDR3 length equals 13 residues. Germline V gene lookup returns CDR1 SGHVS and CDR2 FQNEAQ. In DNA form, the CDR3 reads TGTGCCAGCAGCATACGGACAGGGTACGAGCAGTACTTC. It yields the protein CASSIRTGYEQYF.

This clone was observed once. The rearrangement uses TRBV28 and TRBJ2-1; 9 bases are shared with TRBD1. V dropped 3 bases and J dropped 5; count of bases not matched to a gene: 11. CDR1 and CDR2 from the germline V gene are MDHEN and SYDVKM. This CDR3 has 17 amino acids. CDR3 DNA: TGTGCCAGCAGTTTTGGTTTAGGGACAGGGAGTGACAATGAGCAGTTCTTC. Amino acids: CASSFGLGTGSDNEQFF.

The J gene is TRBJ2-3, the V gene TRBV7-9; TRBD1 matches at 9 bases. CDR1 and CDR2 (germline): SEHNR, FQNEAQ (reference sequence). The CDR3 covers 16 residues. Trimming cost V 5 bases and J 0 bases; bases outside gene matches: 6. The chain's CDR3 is CASSPGQGTSTDTQYF. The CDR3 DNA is TGTGCCAGCAGCCCAGGACAGGGGACCAGCACAGATACGCAGTATTTT.

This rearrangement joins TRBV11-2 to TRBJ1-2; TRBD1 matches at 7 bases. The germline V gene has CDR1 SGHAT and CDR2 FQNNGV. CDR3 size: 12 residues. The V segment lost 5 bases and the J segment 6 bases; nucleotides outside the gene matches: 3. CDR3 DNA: TGTGCCAGCAGCCCAGGGACAGATGGCTACACCTTC. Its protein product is CASSPGTDGYTF.

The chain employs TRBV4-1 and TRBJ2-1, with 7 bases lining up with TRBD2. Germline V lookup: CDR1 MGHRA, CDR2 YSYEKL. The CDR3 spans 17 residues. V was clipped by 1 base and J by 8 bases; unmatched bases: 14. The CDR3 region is CASSQAESGGSFDEQFF. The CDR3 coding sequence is TGCGCCAGCAGCCAAGCCGAGAGTGGCGGGAGCTTCGATGAGCAGTTCTTC.

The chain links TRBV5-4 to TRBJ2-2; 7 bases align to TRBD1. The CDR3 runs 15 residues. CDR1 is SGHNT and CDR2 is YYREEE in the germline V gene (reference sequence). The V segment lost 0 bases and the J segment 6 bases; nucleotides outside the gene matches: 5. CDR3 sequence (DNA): TGTGCCAGCAGCTTGGCGGACAGGATGCCCGGGGAGCTGTTTTTT. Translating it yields CASSLADRMPGELFF.

This chain's CDR3 is CASSFPGLAGAGRETQYF. Here the CDR3 DNA reads TGTGCCAGCAGCTTTCCGGGACTAGCGGGAGCGGGCAGGGAGACCCAGTACTTC. The rearrangement uses TRBV7-9 and TRBJ2-5; TRBD2 aligns across 14 bases. V lost 3 bases, J lost 5 bases, and 11 bases stayed unmatched. The CDR3 runs 18 residues. In germline, CDR1 is SEHNR, CDR2 FQNEAQ (reference sequence).

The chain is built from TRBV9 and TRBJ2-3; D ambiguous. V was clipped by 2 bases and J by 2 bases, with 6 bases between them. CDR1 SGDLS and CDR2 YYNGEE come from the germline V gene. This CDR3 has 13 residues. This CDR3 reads CASSVWDTDTQYF. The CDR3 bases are TGTGCCAGCAGCGTTTGGGACACAGATACGCAGTATTTT.

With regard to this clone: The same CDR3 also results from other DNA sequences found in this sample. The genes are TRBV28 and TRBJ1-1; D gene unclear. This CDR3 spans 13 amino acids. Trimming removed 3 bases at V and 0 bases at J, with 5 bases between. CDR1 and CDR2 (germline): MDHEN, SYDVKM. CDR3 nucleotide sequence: TGTGCCAGCAGTTTTAACCTGAACACTGAAGCTTTCTTT. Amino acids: CASSFNLNTEAFF.

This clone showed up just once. In DNA, the CDR3 is TGTGCCAGCAGTTACGAGACAGGGTACGAGCAGTACTTC. Protein sequence: CASSYETGYEQYF. The chain links TRBV6-5 to TRBJ2-7; 7 bases map to TRBD1. Germline-derived CDR1 and CDR2 are MNHEY and SVGAGI. The CDR3 contains 13 residues. The J segment lost 4 bases and the V segment lost 2 bases, leaving 2 bases of the junction unmatched.

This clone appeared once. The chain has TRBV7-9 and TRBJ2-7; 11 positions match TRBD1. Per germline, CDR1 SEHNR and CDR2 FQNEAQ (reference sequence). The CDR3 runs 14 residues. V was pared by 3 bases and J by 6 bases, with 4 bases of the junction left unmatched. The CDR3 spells CASSFSDRGREQYF. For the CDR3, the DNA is TGTGCCAGCAGCTTCTCGGACAGGGGGCGCGAGCAGTACTTC.

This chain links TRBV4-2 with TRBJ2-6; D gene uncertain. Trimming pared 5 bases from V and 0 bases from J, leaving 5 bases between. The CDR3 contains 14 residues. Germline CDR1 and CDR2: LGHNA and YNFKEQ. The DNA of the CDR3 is TGTGCCAGCAGCATGAGCTCTGGGGCCAACGTCCTGACTTTC. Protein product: CASSMSSGANVLTF.

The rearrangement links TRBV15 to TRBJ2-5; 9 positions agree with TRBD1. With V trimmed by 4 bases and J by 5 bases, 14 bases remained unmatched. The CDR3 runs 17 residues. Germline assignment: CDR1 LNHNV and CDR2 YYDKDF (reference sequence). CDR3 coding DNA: TGTGCCACCAGCACCGGGACAGGGCCTTTGGGTTTTGAGACCCAGTACTTC. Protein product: CATSTGTGPLGFETQYF.

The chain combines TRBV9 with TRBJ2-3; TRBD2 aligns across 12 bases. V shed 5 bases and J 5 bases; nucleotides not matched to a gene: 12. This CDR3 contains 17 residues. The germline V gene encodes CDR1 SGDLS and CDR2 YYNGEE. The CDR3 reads CASSGMTSGRLVDTQYF. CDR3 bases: TGTGCCAGCAGTGGCATGACTAGCGGGAGATTAGTAGATACGCAGTATTTT.

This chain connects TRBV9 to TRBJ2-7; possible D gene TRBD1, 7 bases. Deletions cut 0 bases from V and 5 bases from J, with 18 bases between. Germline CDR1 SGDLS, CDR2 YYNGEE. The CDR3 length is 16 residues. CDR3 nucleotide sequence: TGTGCCAGCAGCGTAGTGGAGGGGGCCCGCCCCGACGAGCAGTACTTC. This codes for CASSVVEGARPDEQYF.

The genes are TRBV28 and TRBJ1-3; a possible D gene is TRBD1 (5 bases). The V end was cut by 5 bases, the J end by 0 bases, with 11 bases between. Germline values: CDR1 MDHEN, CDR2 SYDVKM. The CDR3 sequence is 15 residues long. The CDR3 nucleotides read TGTGCCAGCAGTAAGGCGACAGACTCTGGAAACACCATATATTTT. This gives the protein CASSKATDSGNTIYF.

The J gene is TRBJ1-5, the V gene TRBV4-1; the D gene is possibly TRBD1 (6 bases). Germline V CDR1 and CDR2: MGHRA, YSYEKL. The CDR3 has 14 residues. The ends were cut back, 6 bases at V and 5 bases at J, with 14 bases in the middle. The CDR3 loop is CASSPGGADQPQHF. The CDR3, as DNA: TGCGCCAGCAGTCCGGGGGGGGCAGATCAGCCCCAGCATTTT.

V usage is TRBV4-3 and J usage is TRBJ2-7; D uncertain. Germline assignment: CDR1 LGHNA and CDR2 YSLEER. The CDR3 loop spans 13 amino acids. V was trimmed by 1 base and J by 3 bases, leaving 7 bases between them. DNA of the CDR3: TGCGCCAGCAGCCAAGGGGTCGGCTACGAGCAGTACTTC. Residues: CASSQGVGYEQYF.